These 29 T cell receptor beta chains came from one sample sequenced in a study of beta chain features in type 1 diabetes. Their antigens remain unidentified. General observations from the study: The study found moderately but significantly shorter TCRB CDR3s in all four CD4+ subsets of Type 1 diabetes patients.

Sequencing targeted expressed TCRB transcripts, as all isolated RNA had been reverse transcribed. Libraries were prepared by immunoSEQ multiplex PCR; TCRdb keeps only in-frame clonotypes and omits some of them. The sample holds 100,000 to 150,000 clones, 7.5% to 9.5% seen once. The sequenced sample consisted of central memory CD4+ T cells from blood. These receptors came from a man aged 25-45 years with type 1 diabetes.

V gene TRBV11-2 combines with J gene TRBJ2-3, with TRBD2 identical over 8 bases. V lost 5 bases, J lost 7 bases, and 14 bases stayed unmatched. The CDR3 spans 16 residues. Per germline, CDR1 SGHAT and CDR2 FQNNGV. The CDR3 DNA reads TGTGCCAGCAGCCCCCGGGTAGCGGGACCCGGGAATACGCAGTATTTT. Translating gives CASSPRVAGPGNTQYF.

This clone was picked up a small number of times. This CDR3 is also generated by other DNA sequences in the sample. The J gene is TRBJ2-1, the V gene TRBV7-9; TRBD1 might be the D (6 bases). Germline V gene sequence: CDR1 SEHNR, CDR2 FQNEAQ (reference sequence). CDR3 length: 14 amino acids. V lost 6 bases and J lost 6, with 15 bases in between. CDR3 coding DNA: TGTGCCAGCAGTTTGTCCGGGACAACCAATGAGCAGTTCTTC. Amino acid sequence: CASSLSGTTNEQFF.

The chain is built from TRBV9 and TRBJ2-3; D ambiguous. The CDR3 length is 13 residues. V was shortened by 6 bases and J by 3 bases, with 11 bases between the two germline ends. The germline gives CDR1 SGDLS, CDR2 YYNGEE. CDR3 DNA: TGTGCCAGCACCAAGACTGGGACAGATACGCAGTATTTT. Protein: CASTKTGTDTQYF. The entire variable domain, with the rest obtained from reference TRBV9 and TRBJ2-3, is as follows: DSGVTQTPKHLITATGQRVTLRCSPRSGDLSVYWYQQSLDQGLQFLIQYYNGEERAKGNILERFSAQQFPDLHSELNLSSLELGDSALYFCASTKTGTDTQYFGPGTRLTVL.

This clone was counted only a few times. V is TRBV10-3 and J is TRBJ1-5; the D is unclear. The CDR3 has 13 amino acids. Germline loops: CDR1 ENHRY, CDR2 SYGVKD. V lost 2 bases and J lost 4, with 6 bases in between. The CDR3 nucleotides read TGTGCCATCAGTGAGACGGAGAATCAGCCCCAGCATTTT. Protein: CAISETENQPQHF.

This clone was counted a few times. The chain is built from TRBV10-3 and TRBJ2-3; 16 bases align to TRBD2. Germline CDR1 ENHRY, CDR2 SYGVKD. After removal of 5 bases from V and 2 bases from J, the junction contained 4 bases not matched to a gene. The CDR3 contains 17 residues. The CDR3 loop is CAISKGLAGGHTDTQYF. The CDR3 bases are TGTGCCATCAGTAAGGGACTAGCGGGGGGGCACACAGATACGCAGTATTTT.

The table lists this clone with a few counts. V and J are TRBV4-2 and TRBJ2-2, with 8 positions matching TRBD2. This CDR3 has 17 residues. The germline V gene encodes CDR1 LGHNA and CDR2 YNFKEQ. Losses at the gene ends were 1 base for V and 4 bases for J; bases not matched to a gene: 8. The CDR3 sequence is CASSQGATGGRTGELFF. DNA for the CDR3: TGTGCCAGCAGCCAAGGTGCAACGGGGGGGCGCACCGGGGAGCTGTTTTTT.

This clone was found a few times. V and J are TRBV19 and TRBJ2-1; weak D call: TRBD1 (5 bases). The CDR3 consists of 13 residues. The V end was cut by 8 bases, the J end by 1 base, with 9 bases between. Germline CDR1 LNHDA, CDR2 SQIVND (reference sequence). The chain's CDR3 is CASGANSYNEQFF. CDR3 DNA sequence: TGTGCCAGTGGGGCGAATTCCTACAATGAGCAGTTCTTC.

As for this clone: At one end, the junction sequence differs from germline, possibly due to a read error. The DNA of the CDR3 is TGTGCCAGCAGTGACTCCGGGGATAACTATGGCTACACCTTC. It translates to CASSDSGDNYGYTF. The chain employs TRBV6-6 and TRBJ1-2; D remains unclear. The CDR3 totals 14 residues. Germline V CDR1 and CDR2: MNHNY, SVGAGI (reference sequence).

V and J are TRBV7-2 and TRBJ2-7, with 16 nucleotides matching TRBD2. Per the germline V gene, CDR1 is SGHTA and CDR2 is FQGNSA. This CDR3 is built from 16 residues. V lost 5 bases and J lost 5; bases outside the gene matches: 6. The CDR3 loop reads CASSPGLAGGHHEQYF. The CDR3 DNA follows: TGTGCCAGCAGCCCGGGACTAGCGGGGGGGCACCACGAGCAGTACTTC.

The CDR3 sequence is CASRNSPGVYGYTF. The CDR3 bases are TGTGCCAGTAGGAACAGCCCCGGGGTCTATGGCTACACCTTC. The chain is built from TRBV19 and TRBJ1-2; D is unresolved. The V end lost 6 bases, the J end lost 4 bases, and 15 bases lay between the germline ends. The CDR3 contains 14 residues. Germline CDR1 LNHDA, CDR2 SQIVND (reference sequence).

This clone was seen more than once but under ten times. The chain uses TRBV7-2 and TRBJ2-1; weak D call: TRBD1 (5 bases). The CDR3 consists of 12 residues. The ends were cut back, 7 bases at V and 7 bases at J, with 11 bases in the middle. CDR1 SGHTA and CDR2 FQGNSA come from the germline V gene. The CDR3 nucleotides read TGTGCCAGCACCCCACAGGAAAATGAGCAGTTCTTC. Protein sequence: CASTPQENEQFF.

This clone was observed a few times. The chain is built from TRBV7-9 and TRBJ1-1; D is uncertain. This CDR3 is built from 13 residues. Deletions cut 0 bases from V and 5 bases from J, with 7 bases between. From germline, CDR1 is SEHNR and CDR2 FQNEAQ (reference sequence). CDR3 protein: CASSLALTTEAFF. The CDR3 DNA follows: TGTGCCAGCAGCTTAGCCCTCACTACTGAAGCTTTCTTT.

This clone has more than one count but fewer than ten. The DNA for the CDR3 is TGTGCCAGCAGCCTGGGACTAGCTAGTCTGGAGACCCAGTACTTC. Encoded protein: CASSLGLASLETQYF. This chain joins TRBV9 and TRBJ2-5; 9 bases line up with TRBD2. After removal of 4 bases from V and 5 bases from J, the junction contained 9 bases not matched to a gene. The CDR3 consists of 15 residues. CDR1 and CDR2 (germline): SGDLS, YYNGEE.

In its sample, this clone was seen a few times. The genes are TRBV9 and TRBJ2-5; 10 bases map to TRBD1. The CDR3 is 14 residues long. V dropped 3 bases and J dropped 4; count of bases not matched to a gene: 3. Germline CDR1 reads SGDLS; CDR2 reads YYNGEE. The CDR3 nucleotides are TGTGCCAGCAGCGGACAGGGGGCCTCAGAGACCCAGTACTTC. It is translated as CASSGQGASETQYF. The variable domain in full, completed from reference TRBV9 and TRBJ2-5, reads DSGVTQTPKHLITATGQRVTLRCSPRSGDLSVYWYQQSLDQGLQFLIQYYNGEERAKGNILERFSAQQFPDLHSELNLSSLELGDSALYFCASSGQGASETQYFGPGTRLLVL.

This clone was counted a few times. The chain combines TRBV6-5 with TRBJ1-1; D might be TRBD1 (6 bases). CDR1 is MNHEY, CDR2 SVGAGI, per germline. V lost 4 bases and J 0 bases, leaving 15 bases between the germline ends. This CDR3 region has 16 residues. The CDR3 DNA follows: TGTGCCAGCAGTTTACGAGGGACAACATTGAACACTGAAGCTTTCTTT. This encodes CASSLRGTTLNTEAFF.

This clone appeared a few times. The chain has TRBV9 and TRBJ2-7; D is unclear. Germline V gives CDR1 SGDLS, CDR2 YYNGEE. This CDR3 comprises 14 residues. V was cut by 0 bases and J by 7 bases, with 14 bases left in between. Here the CDR3 reads CASSVESHPREQYF. In DNA form, the CDR3 reads TGTGCCAGCAGCGTAGAGTCCCATCCACGGGAGCAGTACTTC. Variable domain in full (rest from reference TRBV9 and TRBJ2-7): DSGVTQTPKHLITATGQRVTLRCSPRSGDLSVYWYQQSLDQGLQFLIQYYNGEERAKGNILERFSAQQFPDLHSELNLSSLELGDSALYFCASSVESHPREQYFGPGTRLTVT.

This clone was recorded a few times. This chain links TRBV5-1 with TRBJ2-5; D possibly corresponds to TRBD2 (6 bases). Trimming cost V 4 bases and J 5 bases, with 18 bases left between them. CDR3 size: 15 residues. Germline-derived CDR1 and CDR2 are SGHRS and YFSETQ. The CDR3, as DNA: TGCGCCAGCAGCGGCGGGACTCCCTTCGGGGAGACCCAGTACTTC. Protein sequence: CASSGGTPFGETQYF.

The CDR3 here is CASSVGTGAYEQYF. The CDR3 region has the DNA TGTGCCAGCAGCGTAGGGACAGGGGCGTACGAGCAGTACTTC. The chain links TRBV9 to TRBJ2-7; the match to TRBD1 covers 9 bases. V gave up 0 bases and J gave up 4 bases; unmatched junction bases: 2. This CDR3 is 14 amino acids long. Looked up from germline, CDR1 is SGDLS and CDR2 is YYNGEE.

This clone was seen a handful of times. This sequence joins TRBV29-1 and TRBJ2-5; the D is unclear. Trimming cost V 8 bases and J 4 bases, with 17 bases left between them. Germline V CDR1 and CDR2: SQVTM, ANQGSEA. The CDR3 has 13 residues. The CDR3 region is CSPPSGGRETQYF. CDR3 DNA sequence: TGCAGCCCTCCCTCGGGTGGTAGAGAGACCCAGTACTTC.

The chain uses TRBV30 and TRBJ1-6, with 7 bases identical to TRBD1. CDR3 length: 14 amino acids. The J segment lost 2 bases and the V segment lost 8 bases, leaving 6 bases of the junction unmatched. CDR1 is GTSNPN and CDR2 is SVGIG in the germline V gene (reference sequence). CDR3: CAAGTEPYNSPLHF. The CDR3 nucleotides read TGTGCCGCCGGGACAGAGCCCTATAATTCACCCCTCCACTTT.

The chain carries TRBV7-9 and TRBJ2-1; 7 positions agree with TRBD2. This CDR3 region has 13 residues. With 1 base clipped from V and 8 bases from J, the junction kept 2 bases outside the gene matches. CDR1 and CDR2 (germline): SEHNR, FQNEAQ (reference sequence). The CDR3, as DNA: TGTGCCAGCAGCTTAGGGGGGAGGGATGAGCAGTTCTTC. As protein: CASSLGGRDEQFF.

The table lists this clone with a few counts. This sequence joins TRBV7-7 and TRBJ2-1; a weak D match, TRBD2 (5 bases). Germline CDR1 reads SSHAT; CDR2 reads FNYEAQ (reference sequence). The CDR3 is 15 amino acids. The chain's CDR3 is CATTPGGGPYNEQFF. CDR3 nucleotides: TGTGCTACCACCCCCGGAGGTGGACCATACAATGAGCAGTTCTTC.

The chain combines TRBV20-1 with TRBJ2-7; D might be TRBD2 (6 bases). This CDR3 is 11 amino acids long. Germline CDR1 and CDR2: DFQATT and SNEGSKA (reference sequence). V shed 6 bases and J shed 5 bases, with 11 bases lying between them. In DNA form, the CDR3 reads TGCAGTGCCAGACTAGGGGACGAGCAGTACTTC. This sequence encodes CSARLGDEQYF.

This clone showed up just a few times. The chain employs TRBV6-1 and TRBJ1-5; D unclear. CDR1 MNHNS and CDR2 SASEGT come from the germline V gene. The CDR3 consists of 18 residues. V lost 3 bases and J lost 0, with 18 bases in between. For the CDR3, the DNA is TGTGCCAGCAGTGATCTAGGCGTGAGTCGAAATAGCAATCAGCCCCAGCATTTT. The encoded protein is CASSDLGVSRNSNQPQHF.

Only a few counts were recorded for this clone. The J gene is TRBJ2-6, the V gene TRBV11-3, with D possibly matching TRBD1 (6 bases). With 9 bases removed from V and 2 bases from J, the gap between germline ends came to 11 bases. Germline V gene lookup returns CDR1 SGHNT and CDR2 YENEEA. There are 14 residues in the CDR3. CDR3 sequence reads: CARHQGTGANVLTF. The CDR3 DNA reads as TGTGCCAGACATCAGGGGACTGGGGCCAACGTCCTGACTTTC. Variable domain in full (rest from reference TRBV11-3 and TRBJ2-6): EAGVVQSPRYKIIEKKQPVAFWCNPISGHNTLYWYLQNLGQGPELLIRYENEEAVDDSQLPKDRFSAERLKGVDSTLKIQPAELGDSAVYLCARHQGTGANVLTFGAGSRLTVL.

This clone was detected a few times. The chain recombines TRBV7-3 with TRBJ2-2; D not resolved. CDR1 SGHTA and CDR2 FQGTGA come from the germline V gene. The CDR3 is 12 residues long. Trimming cost V 2 bases and J 6 bases, with 4 bases left between them. The CDR3 reads CASSLPPGELFF. The CDR3 DNA is TGTGCCAGCAGCTTACCTCCCGGGGAGCTGTTTTTT.

V gene TRBV7-9 combines with J gene TRBJ2-7; no reliable D call. V was clipped by 0 bases and J by 5 bases, with 11 bases between them. The CDR3 extends over 14 amino acids. The V gene's germline CDR1 is SEHNR and CDR2 FQNEAQ (reference sequence). CDR3 loop: CASSLALQPDEQYF. The CDR3 DNA follows: TGTGCCAGCAGCTTAGCGCTACAGCCAGACGAGCAGTACTTC.

This clone has only a few counts. This rearrangement joins TRBV7-2 to TRBJ2-2, with D unresolved. The CDR3 is made up of 14 amino acids. The germline V gene encodes CDR1 SGHTA and CDR2 FQGNSA. The V and J ends lost 6 bases and 0 bases respectively, with 8 bases between them. The CDR3: CASRERSNTGELFF. The CDR3 DNA is TGTGCCAGCAGGGAGAGGTCGAACACCGGGGAGCTGTTTTTT.

Details on this clone: This same CDR3 is encoded by further DNA sequences in the sample. The J gene is TRBJ2-7, the V gene TRBV29-1, with 9 bases identical to TRBD1. CDR3 length: 13 amino acids. V was clipped by 5 bases and J by 1 base; unmatched bases: 3. Germline CDR1 reads SQVTM; CDR2 reads ANQGSEA. In DNA, the CDR3 is TGCAGCGTTCGACAGGGGGGTTCCTACGAGCAGTACTTC. As protein: CSVRQGGSYEQYF.